This TCR beta chain was retrieved from a study of T cells after yellow fever vaccination. This clonotype was counted many times. They built TCR cDNA with 5'RACE template switching, a step that put in a universal primer site and UMIs. TCRdb independently ran MiXCR on the 5' RACE reads; one entry per CDR3 protein. The data contain approximately 580,000 distinct CDR3 sequences, 17% of them singletons. The specimen was PBMCs, collected 5 days after the first yellow fever vaccination. This TCR was recovered from a man younger than 35 who received the YFV17D yellow fever vaccine.

CDR3 DNA: TGTGCCAGCGCCCCAAAAGGGGACAGGTACGAGCAGTACTTC. Amino acid sequence: CASAPKGDRYEQYF. The rearrangement joins TRBV7-6 to TRBJ2-7, with 8 nucleotides matching TRBD1. The CDR3 contains 14 residues. J lost 4 bases, V lost 8 bases, and 10 bases had no gene match. Germline lookup yields CDR1 SGHVS and CDR2 FNYEAQ. The full variable domain, its missing parts supplied by reference TRBV7-6 and TRBJ2-7, is GAGVSQSPRYKVTKRGQDVALRCDPISGHVSLYWYRQALGQGPEFLTYFNYEAQQDKSGLPNDRFSAERPEGSISTLTIQRTEQRDSAMYRCASAPKGDRYEQYFGPGTRLTVT.